This entry lists 20 T cell receptor beta chains sequenced from one sample in a study of cytomegalovirus exposure and HLA in healthy donors. 60 Vbeta and 13 Jbeta primers were used in PCR. Some clones are missing from TCRdb's copy, which holds only in-frame ones; the method was immunoSEQ multiplex PCR. The sample holds more than 100,000 clones, 83% seen once. The sequencing sample was made of PBMCs. These receptors were obtained from a man between 35 and 55 years old in good health and CMV-seronegative.

The rearrangement links TRBV2 to TRBJ2-5; 7 bases are a match to TRBD1. The assigned J gene may be wrong: the sequence end matches TRBJ2-7 better. Germline V gives CDR1 SNHLY, CDR2 FYNNEI. The CDR3 consists of 13 residues. The CDR3 region is CASTGTDSYEQYF. The CDR3 DNA reads as TGTGCCAGCACCGGGACAGATTCTTACGAGCAGTACTTC.

This clone was seen just once. The chain combines TRBV21-1 with TRBJ1-2; TRBD1 is the table's D call, not checked against the DNA. TRBV21-1 constitutes a pseudogene. The CDR3 runs 14 residues. The DNA of the CDR3 is TGTGCCAGCAGCACGGGACACTTCGATGTGGGCTACACCTTC. Translation gives CASSTGHFDVGYTF.

This chain joins TRBV7-9 and TRBJ2-7, with D possibly being TRBD1 (6 bases). This CDR3 spans 12 amino acids. Trimming removed 9 bases from V and 0 bases from J, with 9 bases in between. Germline V gene lookup returns CDR1 SEHNR and CDR2 FQNEAQ (reference sequence). CDR3 DNA sequence: TGTGCCAGTCACAGGGACTCCTACGAGCAGTACTTC. This codes for CASHRDSYEQYF.

This clone showed up just a few times. This chain uses TRBV7-2 with TRBJ2-1, with TRBD2 matching over 8 bases. V was clipped by 3 bases and J by 2 bases; unmatched bases: 3. Germline CDR1 SGHTA, CDR2 FQGNSA. CDR3 length: 15 amino acids. The CDR3 sequence: CASSFHGGAYNEQFF. The CDR3 region has the DNA TGTGCCAGCAGCTTTCACGGGGGGGCCTACAATGAGCAGTTCTTC.

The chain is built from TRBV28 and TRBJ1-2, with a weak D call TRBD1 (6 bases). V was pared by 4 bases and J by 2 bases, with 14 bases between. This CDR3 region has 15 residues. Germline assignment: CDR1 MDHEN and CDR2 SYDVKM. The CDR3 DNA reads TGTGCCAGCAGTTCTCCTCGGACAGCCAACTATGGCTACACCTTC. Translation gives CASSSPRTANYGYTF.

This chain connects TRBV7-9 to TRBJ2-6; D is unresolved. CDR1 and CDR2 from the germline V gene are SEHNR and FQNEAQ (reference sequence). The CDR3 has 17 residues. V lost 1 base and J 7 bases, leaving 17 bases between the germline ends. CDR3 DNA sequence: TGTGCCAGCAGCTTAGGCTGGGCAAGGATAGGCGCCAACGTCCTGACTTTC. Translated, it gives CASSLGWARIGANVLTF.

V usage is TRBV9 and J usage is TRBJ2-2; D not resolved. The CDR3 is made up of 16 amino acids. Per the germline V gene, CDR1 is SGDLS and CDR2 is YYNGEE. The V end was cut by 0 bases, the J end by 7 bases, with 16 bases between. The CDR3 region is CASSVDRIGFGGELFF. The CDR3 DNA follows: TGTGCCAGCAGCGTAGATAGGATCGGGTTTGGCGGGGAGCTGTTTTTT.

V is TRBV6-4 and J is TRBJ1-6; maybe TRBD1 (6 bases). This CDR3 comprises 16 residues. Germline V gene lookup returns CDR1 MRHNA and CDR2 SNTAGT. V was clipped by 0 bases and J by 8 bases, with 14 bases between them. The CDR3 nucleotides are TGTGCCAGCAGTGACTCTGAGGACAGCCTGTATTCACCCCTCCACTTT. It is translated as CASSDSEDSLYSPLHF.

The gene calls are TRBV9 and TRBJ2-5; 14 nucleotides line up with TRBD2. Germline V CDR1 and CDR2: SGDLS, YYNGEE. This CDR3 region has 16 residues. Losses at the gene ends were 3 bases for V and 2 bases for J; bases not matched to a gene: 3. The CDR3, as DNA: TGTGCCAGCAGCGGCGGACTAGCGGGGGGACAAGAGACCCAGTACTTC. It is translated as CASSGGLAGGQETQYF.

The genes are TRBV11-2 and TRBJ1-1; perhaps TRBD1 as D (6 bases). Germline V gene sequence: CDR1 SGHAT, CDR2 FQNNGV. The V end was cut by 4 bases, the J end by 0 bases, with 15 bases between. The CDR3 is made up of 16 amino acids. The CDR3 DNA follows: TGTGCCAGCAGCTCCACCAGGGGCGGATTGAACACTGAAGCTTTCTTT. It codes for CASSSTRGGLNTEAFF.

This clone appeared a few times. The chain has TRBV6-1 and TRBJ1-3, with D perhaps TRBD1 (6 bases). Per the germline V gene, CDR1 is MNHNS and CDR2 is SASEGT. This CDR3 region has 15 residues. V was cut by 4 bases and J by 2 bases, with 12 bases left in between. The DNA for the CDR3 is TGTGCCAGCAGTGCTTTGGGGGCGGCTGGAAACACCATATATTTT. Amino acids: CASSALGAAGNTIYF.

The V gene is TRBV7-6, the J gene TRBJ2-4, with 8 bases that match TRBD2. The junction had 19 bases not matched to a gene; V was cut back by 8 bases and J by 1 base. The CDR3 is made up of 19 amino acids. Germline V CDR1 and CDR2: SGHVS, FNYEAQ. The CDR3 DNA is TGTGCCAGCGACCAGAAGGTGGCGCTAGCGGGTATGGCCAAAAACATTCAGTACTTC. Its translation is CASDQKVALAGMAKNIQYF.

This clone came up once. The gene calls are TRBV5-5 and TRBJ2-7; D is possibly TRBD2 (5 bases). Germline CDR1 SGHKS, CDR2 YYEKEE (reference sequence). Trimming removed 0 bases at V and 5 bases at J, with 21 bases between. There are 17 residues in the CDR3. CDR3 in DNA: TGTGCCAGCAGCTTGGGCCCCCGAGCTAGCCAGCAAAACGAGCAGTACTTC. It encodes CASSLGPRASQQNEQYF.

The CDR3 spells CASSGTANTGELFF. The CDR3 DNA reads TGTGCCAGCAGCGGGACAGCGAACACCGGGGAGCTGTTTTTT. The chain employs TRBV28 and TRBJ2-2; TRBD1 agrees at 7 bases. Looked up from germline, CDR1 is MDHEN and CDR2 is SYDVKM. This CDR3 is 14 amino acids long. The V segment lost 6 bases and the J segment 0 bases; nucleotides outside the gene matches: 1. The whole variable domain, filled in from reference TRBV28 and TRBJ2-2, reads DVKVTQSSRYLVKRTGEKVFLECVQDMDHENMFWYRQDPGLGLRLIYFSYDVKMKEKGDIPEGYSVSREKKERFSLILESASTNQTSMYLCASSGTANTGELFFGEGSRLTVL.

V is TRBV6-6 and J is TRBJ1-5; D not resolved. The germline V gene encodes CDR1 MNHNY and CDR2 SVGAGI (reference sequence). V lost 2 bases and J lost 0, with 11 bases in between. The CDR3 spans 16 residues. CDR3 coding DNA: TGTGCCAGCAGTTACATGGCGGACTATAGCAATCAGCCCCAGCATTTT. It translates to CASSYMADYSNQPQHF.

This clone has only a few counts. The chain recombines TRBV11-3 with TRBJ1-1, with no clear D. The V gene's germline CDR1 is SGHNT and CDR2 YENEEA. The germline V and J ends were trimmed by 0 bases and 4 bases, with 6 bases remaining between them. CDR3 size: 13 residues. CDR3 sequence: CASSLDELTEAFF. CDR3 DNA sequence: TGTGCCAGCAGCTTAGACGAACTCACTGAAGCTTTCTTT. Complete variable domain (other parts from reference TRBV11-3 and TRBJ1-1): EAGVVQSPRYKIIEKKQPVAFWCNPISGHNTLYWYLQNLGQGPELLIRYENEEAVDDSQLPKDRFSAERLKGVDSTLKIQPAELGDSAVYLCASSLDELTEAFFGQGTRLTVV.

V is TRBV19 and J is TRBJ1-1, with 7 bases fitting TRBD1. CDR1 is LNHDA and CDR2 is SQIVND in the germline V gene (reference sequence). This CDR3 has 15 amino acids. The J segment lost 4 bases and the V segment lost 7 bases, leaving 12 bases of the junction unmatched. CDR3 in amino acids: CASTSERGRVTEAFF. The DNA for the CDR3 is TGTGCCAGTACCTCGGAAAGGGGGCGAGTCACTGAAGCTTTCTTT.

The chain couples TRBV27 to TRBJ1-1; the match to TRBD1 covers 8 bases. CDR3 length equals 13 residues. CDR1 is MNHEY and CDR2 is SMNVEV in the germline V gene (reference sequence). Trimming at V came to 5 bases and at J to 8 bases, leaving 7 bases not matched to a gene. In DNA, the CDR3 is TGTGCCAGCAGTATAGGACAGGGAAAAGAAGCTTTCTTT. Protein sequence: CASSIGQGKEAFF.

The V gene is TRBV6-5, the J gene TRBJ2-7; TRBD2 matches 8 bases. J was trimmed by 5 bases and V by 6 bases; bases with no gene match: 9. There are 14 residues in the CDR3. Germline loops: CDR1 MNHEY, CDR2 SVGAGI. The CDR3 region has the DNA TGTGCCAGCAGCCCGGGGACTAGTTACGACGAGCAGTACTTC. It yields the protein CASSPGTSYDEQYF.

This clone was picked up a small number of times. The chain couples TRBV7-6 to TRBJ1-1; D might be TRBD1 (6 bases). V lost 6 bases and J lost 1, with 9 bases in between. CDR1 and CDR2 from the germline V gene are SGHVS and FNYEAQ. The CDR3 runs to 13 residues. CDR3 in amino acids: CASRPRGNTEAFF. The CDR3 nucleotides read TGTGCCAGCAGGCCCAGGGGGAACACTGAAGCTTTCTTT.